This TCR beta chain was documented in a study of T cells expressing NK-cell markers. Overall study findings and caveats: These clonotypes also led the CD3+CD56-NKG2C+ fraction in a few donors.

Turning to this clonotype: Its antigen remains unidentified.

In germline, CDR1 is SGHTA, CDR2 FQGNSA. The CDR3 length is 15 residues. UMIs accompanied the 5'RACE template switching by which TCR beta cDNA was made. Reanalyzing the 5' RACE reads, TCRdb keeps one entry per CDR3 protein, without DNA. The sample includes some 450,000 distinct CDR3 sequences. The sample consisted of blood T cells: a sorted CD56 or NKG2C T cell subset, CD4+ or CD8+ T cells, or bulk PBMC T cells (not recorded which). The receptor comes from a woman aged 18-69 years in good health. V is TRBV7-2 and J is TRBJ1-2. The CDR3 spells CASSPTTGANYGYTF. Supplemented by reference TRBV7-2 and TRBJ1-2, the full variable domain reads GAGVSQSPSNKVTEKGKDVELRCDPISGHTALYWYRQSLGQGLEFLIYFQGNSAPDKSGLPSDRFSAERTGGSVSTLTIQRTQQEDSAVYLCASSPTTGANYGYTFGSGTRLTVV.